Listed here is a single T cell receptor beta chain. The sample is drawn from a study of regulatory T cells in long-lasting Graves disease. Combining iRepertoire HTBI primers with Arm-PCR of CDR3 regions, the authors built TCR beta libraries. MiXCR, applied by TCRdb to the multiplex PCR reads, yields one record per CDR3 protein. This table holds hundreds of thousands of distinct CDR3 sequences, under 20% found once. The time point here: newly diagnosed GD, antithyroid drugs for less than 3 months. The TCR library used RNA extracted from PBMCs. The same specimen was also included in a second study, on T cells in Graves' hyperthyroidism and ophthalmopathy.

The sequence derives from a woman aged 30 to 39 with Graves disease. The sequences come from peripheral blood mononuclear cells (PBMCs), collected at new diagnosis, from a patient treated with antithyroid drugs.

CDR3 bases: TGCGCCAGCAGCCCCCGACTAGTGAGCTCCTACAATGAGCAGTTCTTC. Its protein is CASSPRLVSSYNEQFF. V usage is TRBV5-1 and J usage is TRBJ2-1; D might be TRBD2 (6 bases). Looked up from germline, CDR1 is SGHRS and CDR2 is YFSETQ. The CDR3 has 16 amino acids. V shed 4 bases and J shed 0 bases, with 14 bases lying between them.